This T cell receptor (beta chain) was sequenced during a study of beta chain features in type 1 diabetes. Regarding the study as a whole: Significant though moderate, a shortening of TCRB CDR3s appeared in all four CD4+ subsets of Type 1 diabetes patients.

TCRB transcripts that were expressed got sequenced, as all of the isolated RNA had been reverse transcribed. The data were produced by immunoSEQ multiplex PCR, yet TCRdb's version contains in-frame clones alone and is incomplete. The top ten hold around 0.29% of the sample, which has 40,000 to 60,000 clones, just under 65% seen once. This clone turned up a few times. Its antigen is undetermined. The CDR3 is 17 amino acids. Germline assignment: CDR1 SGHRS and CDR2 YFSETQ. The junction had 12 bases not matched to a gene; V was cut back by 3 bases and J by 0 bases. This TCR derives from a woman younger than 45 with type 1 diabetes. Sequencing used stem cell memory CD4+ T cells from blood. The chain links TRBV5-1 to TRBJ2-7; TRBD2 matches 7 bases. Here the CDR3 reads CASSSRPLAESSYEQYF. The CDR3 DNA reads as TGCGCCAGCAGCTCGCGTCCTCTAGCGGAAAGCTCCTACGAGCAGTACTTC. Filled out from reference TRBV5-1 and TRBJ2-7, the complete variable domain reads KAGVTQTPRYLIKTRGQQVTLSCSPISGHRSVSWYQQTPGQGLQFLFEYFSETQRNKGNFPGRFSGRQFSNSRSEMNVSTLELGDSALYLCASSSRPLAESSYEQYFGPGTRLTVT.